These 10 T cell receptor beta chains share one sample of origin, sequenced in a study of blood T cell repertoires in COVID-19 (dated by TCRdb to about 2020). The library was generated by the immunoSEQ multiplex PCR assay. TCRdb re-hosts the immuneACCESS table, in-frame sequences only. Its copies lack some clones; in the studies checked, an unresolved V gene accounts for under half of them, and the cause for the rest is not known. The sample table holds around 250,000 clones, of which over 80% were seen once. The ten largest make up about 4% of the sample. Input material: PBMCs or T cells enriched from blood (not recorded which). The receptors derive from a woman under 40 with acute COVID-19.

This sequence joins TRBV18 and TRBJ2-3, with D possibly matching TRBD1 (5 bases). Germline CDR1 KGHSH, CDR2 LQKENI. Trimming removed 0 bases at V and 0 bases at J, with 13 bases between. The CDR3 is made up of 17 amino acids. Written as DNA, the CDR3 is TGTGCCAGCTCACCACCCAGGGAAGCCCCTAGCACAGATACGCAGTATTTT. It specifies CASSPPREAPSTDTQYF.

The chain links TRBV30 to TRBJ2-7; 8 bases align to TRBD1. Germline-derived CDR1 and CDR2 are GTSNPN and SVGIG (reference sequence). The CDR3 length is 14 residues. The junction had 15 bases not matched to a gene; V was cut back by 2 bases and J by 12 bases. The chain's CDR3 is CAWSPATGAPGTYF. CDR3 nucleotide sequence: TGTGCCTGGAGTCCGGCGACAGGGGCGCCGGGTACGTACTTC. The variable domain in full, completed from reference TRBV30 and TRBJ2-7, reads SQTIHQWPATLVQPVGSPLSLECTVEGTSNPNLYWYRQAAGRGLQLLFYSVGIGQISSEVPQNLSASRPQDRQFILSSKKLLLSDSGFYLCAWSPATGAPGTYFGPGTRLTVT.

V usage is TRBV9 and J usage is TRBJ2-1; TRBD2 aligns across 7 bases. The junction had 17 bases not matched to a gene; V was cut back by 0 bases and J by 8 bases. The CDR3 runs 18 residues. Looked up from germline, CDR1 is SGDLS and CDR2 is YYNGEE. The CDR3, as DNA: TGTGCCAGCAGCGTAGCCGCAAGGACTAGAAAGACCCCCCATGAGCAGTTCTTC. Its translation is CASSVAARTRKTPHEQFF.

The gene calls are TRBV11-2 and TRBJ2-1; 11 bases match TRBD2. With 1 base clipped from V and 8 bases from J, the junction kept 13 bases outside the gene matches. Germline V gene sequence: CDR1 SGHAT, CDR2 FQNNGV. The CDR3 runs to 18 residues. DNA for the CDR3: TGTGCCAGCAGCTTAGTCTCGGGACTAGCGGCCGGTGTAGATGAGCAGTTCTTC. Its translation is CASSLVSGLAAGVDEQFF. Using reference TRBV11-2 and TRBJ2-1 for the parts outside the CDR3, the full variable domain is EAGVAQSPRYKIIEKRQSVAFWCNPISGHATLYWYQQILGQGPKLLIQFQNNGVVDDSQLPKDRFSAERLKGVDSTLKIQPAKLEDSAVYLCASSLVSGLAAGVDEQFFGPGTRLTVL.

This CDR3 reads CASSLQGTPLNQPQHF. The DNA for the CDR3 is TGTGCCAGCAGCCTACAGGGGACTCCTCTTAATCAGCCCCAGCATTTT. V gene TRBV28 combines with J gene TRBJ1-5; 7 bases are shared with TRBD1. Germline CDR1 is MDHEN and CDR2 is SYDVKM. Trimming at V came to 6 bases and at J to 4 bases, leaving 12 bases not matched to a gene. This CDR3 comprises 16 residues. Filled out from reference TRBV28 and TRBJ1-5, the complete variable domain reads DVKVTQSSRYLVKRTGEKVFLECVQDMDHENMFWYRQDPGLGLRLIYFSYDVKMKEKGDIPEGYSVSREKKERFSLILESASTNQTSMYLCASSLQGTPLNQPQHFGDGTRLSIL.

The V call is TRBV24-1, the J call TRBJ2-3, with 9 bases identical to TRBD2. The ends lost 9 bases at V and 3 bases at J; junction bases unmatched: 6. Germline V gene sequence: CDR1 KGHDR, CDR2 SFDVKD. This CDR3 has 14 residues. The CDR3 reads CATRAGGDTDTQYF. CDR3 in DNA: TGTGCCACCCGGGCGGGAGGGGATACAGATACGCAGTATTTT.

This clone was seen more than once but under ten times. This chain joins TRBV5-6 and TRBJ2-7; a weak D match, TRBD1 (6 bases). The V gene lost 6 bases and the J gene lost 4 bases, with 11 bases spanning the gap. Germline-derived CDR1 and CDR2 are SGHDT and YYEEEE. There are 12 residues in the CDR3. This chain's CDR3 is CASIGGGYEQYF. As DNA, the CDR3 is TGTGCCAGCATTGGGGGCGGGTACGAGCAGTACTTC.

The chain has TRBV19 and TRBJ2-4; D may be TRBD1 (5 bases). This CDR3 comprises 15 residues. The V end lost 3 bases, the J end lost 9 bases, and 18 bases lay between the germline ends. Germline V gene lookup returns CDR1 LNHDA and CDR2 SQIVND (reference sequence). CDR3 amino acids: CASSIGPNPQGIQYF. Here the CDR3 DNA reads TGTGCCAGTAGTATCGGGCCCAACCCTCAGGGCATTCAGTACTTC.

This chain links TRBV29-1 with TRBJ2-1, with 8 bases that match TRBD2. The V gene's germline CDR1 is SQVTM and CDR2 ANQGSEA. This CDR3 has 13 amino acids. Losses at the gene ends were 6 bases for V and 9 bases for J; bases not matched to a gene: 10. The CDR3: CSVAGLEGGEQFF. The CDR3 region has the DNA TGCAGCGTGGCGGGACTAGAGGGAGGTGAGCAGTTCTTC.

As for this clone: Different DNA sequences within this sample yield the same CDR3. The CDR3 DNA reads as TGTGCCAGTAGAGGACAGGGAAATCAGCCCCAGCATTTT. Translating it yields CASRGQGNQPQHF. The genes are TRBV19 and TRBJ1-5, with TRBD1 identical over 8 bases. CDR1 LNHDA and CDR2 SQIVND come from the germline V gene (reference sequence). This CDR3 contains 13 residues. V lost 6 bases and J lost 4; bases outside the gene matches: 2. Together with reference TRBV19 and TRBJ1-5, the CDR3 gives the full variable domain: DGGITQSPKYLFRKEGQNVTLSCEQNLNHDAMYWYRQDPGQGLRLIYYSQIVNDFQKGDIAEGYSVSREKKESFPLTVTSAQKNPTAFYLCASRGQGNQPQHFGDGTRLSIL.